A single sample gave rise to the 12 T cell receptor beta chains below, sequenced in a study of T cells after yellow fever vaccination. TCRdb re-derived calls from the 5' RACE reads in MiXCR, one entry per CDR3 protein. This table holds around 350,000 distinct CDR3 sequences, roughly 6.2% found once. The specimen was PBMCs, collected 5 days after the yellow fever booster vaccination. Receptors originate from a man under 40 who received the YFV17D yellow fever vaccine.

CDR3 loop: CASSENWGRSSYEQYF. CDR3 coding DNA: TGTGCCAGCAGTGAAAATTGGGGACGTTCCTCCTACGAGCAGTACTTC. The chain combines TRBV6-1 with TRBJ2-7, with D perhaps TRBD1 or TRBD2 (5 bases each). The germline gives CDR1 MNHNS, CDR2 SASEGT. Trimming cost V 2 bases and J 0 bases, with 14 bases left between them. The CDR3 contains 16 residues.

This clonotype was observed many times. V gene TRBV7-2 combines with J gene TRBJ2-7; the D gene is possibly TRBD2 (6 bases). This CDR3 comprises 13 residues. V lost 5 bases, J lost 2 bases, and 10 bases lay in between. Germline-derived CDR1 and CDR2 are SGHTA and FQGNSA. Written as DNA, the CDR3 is TGTGCCAGCAGCCTGTCTAGCGCCTACGAGCAGTACTTC. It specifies CASSLSSAYEQYF.

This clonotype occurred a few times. The CDR3 nucleotides are TGCAGCGTCCGTGGAGCGGGAAAAAGCACAGATACGCAGTATTTT. Translation gives CSVRGAGKSTDTQYF. The chain is built from TRBV29-1 and TRBJ2-3, with 7 bases aligning to TRBD2. This CDR3 spans 15 amino acids. The germline V gene encodes CDR1 SQVTM and CDR2 ANQGSEA. V was clipped by 6 bases and J by 0 bases; unmatched bases: 9.

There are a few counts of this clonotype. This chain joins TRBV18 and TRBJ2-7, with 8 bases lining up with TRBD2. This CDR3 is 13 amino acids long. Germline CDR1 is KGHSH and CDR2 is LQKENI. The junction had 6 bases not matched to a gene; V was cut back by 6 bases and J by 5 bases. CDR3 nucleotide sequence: TGTGCCAGCTCGCAGGGACTAGAGGACGAGCAGTACTTC. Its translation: CASSQGLEDEQYF.

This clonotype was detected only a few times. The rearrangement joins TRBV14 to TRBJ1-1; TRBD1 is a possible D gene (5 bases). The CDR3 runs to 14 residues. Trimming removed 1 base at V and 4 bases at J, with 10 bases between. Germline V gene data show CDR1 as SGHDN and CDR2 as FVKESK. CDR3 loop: CASSQVTRATEAFF. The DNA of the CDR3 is TGTGCCAGCAGCCAAGTTACCAGGGCCACTGAAGCTTTCTTT.

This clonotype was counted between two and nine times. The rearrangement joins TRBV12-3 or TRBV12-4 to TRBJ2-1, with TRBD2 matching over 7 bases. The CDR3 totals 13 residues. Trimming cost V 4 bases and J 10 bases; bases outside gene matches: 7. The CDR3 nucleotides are TGTGCCAGCAGTTCGTCTAGGGGAGGGGAGCAGTTCTTC. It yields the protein CASSSSRGGEQFF.

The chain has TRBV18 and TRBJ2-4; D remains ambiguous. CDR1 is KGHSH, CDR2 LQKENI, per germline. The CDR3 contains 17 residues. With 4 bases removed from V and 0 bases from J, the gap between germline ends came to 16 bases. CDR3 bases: TGTGCCAGCTCACTAAGTGTAAACGACCTAGCCAAAAACATTCAGTACTTC. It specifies CASSLSVNDLAKNIQYF. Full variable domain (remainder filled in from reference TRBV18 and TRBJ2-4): NAGVMQNPRHLVRRRGQEARLRCSPMKGHSHVYWYRQLPEEGLKFMVYLQKENIIDESGMPKERFSAEFPKEGPSILRIQQVVRGDSAAYFCASSLSVNDLAKNIQYFGAGTRLSVL.

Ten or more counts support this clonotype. CDR3 sequence (DNA): TGTGCCAGCAGCCAAGATCGGATGCAAGAGACCCAGTACTTC. Amino acid sequence: CASSQDRMQETQYF. J is TRBJ2-5 and V is TRBV3-1, with no clear D. The CDR3 length is 14 residues. V was trimmed by 0 bases and J by 2 bases, leaving 7 bases between them. Looked up from germline, CDR1 is LGHDT and CDR2 is YNNKEL (reference sequence).

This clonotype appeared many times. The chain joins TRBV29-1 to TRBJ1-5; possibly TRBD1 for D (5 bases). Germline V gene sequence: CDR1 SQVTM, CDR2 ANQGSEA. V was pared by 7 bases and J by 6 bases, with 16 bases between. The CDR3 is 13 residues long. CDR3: CSARQGYGQPQHF. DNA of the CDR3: TGCAGCGCCCGGCAGGGATACGGTCAGCCCCAGCATTTT. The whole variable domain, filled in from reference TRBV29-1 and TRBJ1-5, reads SAVISQKPSRDICQRGTSLTIQCQVDSQVTMMFWYRQQPGQSLTLIATANQGSEATYESGFVIDKFPISRPNLTFSTLTVSNMSPEDSSIYLCSARQGYGQPQHFGDGTRLSIL.

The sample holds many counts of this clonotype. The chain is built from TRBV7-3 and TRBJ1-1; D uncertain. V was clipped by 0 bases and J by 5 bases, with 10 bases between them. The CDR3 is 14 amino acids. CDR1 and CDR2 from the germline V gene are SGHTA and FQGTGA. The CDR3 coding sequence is TGTGCCAGCAGCTTAACGAGGGTCCCGACTGAAGCTTTCTTT. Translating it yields CASSLTRVPTEAFF.

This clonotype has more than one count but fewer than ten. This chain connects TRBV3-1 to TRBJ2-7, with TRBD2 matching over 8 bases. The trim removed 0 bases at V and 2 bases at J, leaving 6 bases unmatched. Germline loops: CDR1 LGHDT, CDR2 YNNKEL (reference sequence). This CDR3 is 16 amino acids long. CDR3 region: CASSQDSAGATYEQYF. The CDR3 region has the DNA TGTGCCAGCAGCCAAGATTCAGCGGGAGCCACCTACGAGCAGTACTTC.

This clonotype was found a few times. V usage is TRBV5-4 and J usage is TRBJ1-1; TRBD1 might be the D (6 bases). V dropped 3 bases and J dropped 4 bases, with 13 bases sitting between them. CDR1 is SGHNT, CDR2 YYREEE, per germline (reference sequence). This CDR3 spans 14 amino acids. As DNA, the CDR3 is TGTGCCAGCAGCTGGGACAAATTTAGCACTGAAGCTTTCTTT. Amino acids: CASSWDKFSTEAFF. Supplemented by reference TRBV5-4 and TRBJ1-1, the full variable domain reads ETGVTQSPTHLIKTRGQQVTLRCSSQSGHNTVSWYQQALGQGPQFIFQYYREEENGRGNFPPRFSGLQFPNYSSELNVNALELDDSALYLCASSWDKFSTEAFFGQGTRLTVV.